This T cell receptor beta chain was retrieved from a study of OX40 agonist ivuxolimab in advanced cancers. Study-wide points: Partly responding patients at 0.1-3.0 mg/kg showed some of the smallest clonal expansion. CD4+ and CD8+ T cells in blood underwent clonal expansion by week 6 at 0.1 to 3.0 mg/kg.

This CDR3 contains 16 residues. V shed 7 bases and J shed 4 bases, with 22 bases lying between them. Germline CDR1 and CDR2: SNHLY and FYNNEI. Any history of autoimmune disease or systemic immunosuppression disqualified patients. Note on this clone: Its antigen is currently unknown.

Profiled with immunoSEQ multiplex PCR; TCRdb holds only in-frame clones, not every one. Of around 85,000 clones in the sample, more than 80% were seen once. V gene TRBV2 combines with J gene TRBJ1-2, with D maybe TRBD1 (6 bases). The sequences come from CD4+ or CD8+ T cells sorted from blood, collected in a trial of the OX40 agonist ivuxolimab. The TCR originated in an adult with an advanced solid tumor such as melanoma, head and neck, liver or kidney cancer. The CDR3 here is CASTRSIEGGLYGYTF. CDR3 DNA: TGTGCCAGCACACGATCTATAGAGGGGGGCCTCTATGGCTACACCTTC.